This T cell receptor (beta chain) comes out of a study of Ad26.COV2.S vaccination and SARS-CoV-2 variants. Noted treatment: roughly 20 received Ad26.COV2.S at low or high dose, single or two shots; roughly 5 received placebo; per-sample allocation not given. Sampling occurred on day 63 after the first vaccine or placebo injection. The CDR3 runs 13 residues. V was pared by 7 bases and J by 10 bases, with 15 bases between. Germline CDR1 SGHRS, CDR2 YFSETQ. Sequenced by immunoSEQ multiplex PCR; TCRdb stores in-frame clones only, minus some. The sample consists of 360,000 or so clones, 89% of them appearing once. This clone was picked up one time.

This specimen was peripheral blood, taken in a trial of Ad26.COV2.S vaccine versus placebo. The chain combines TRBV5-1 with TRBJ1-6; D is unresolved. The receptor's source is a person between 18 and 65 years old who received the Ad26.COV2.S COVID-19 vaccine or a placebo. CDR3 protein: CASRYQDGSPLHF. DNA for the CDR3: TGCGCCAGCCGCTACCAGGATGGGTCACCCCTCCACTTT.